A selection of T cell receptor beta chains follows, all from one sample in a study of CD8 T cells in ankylosing spondylitis. TCRdb itself ran the 5' RACE reads through MiXCR, one entry per CDR3 protein. The sample includes about 450,000 distinct CDR3 sequences, 20% to 30% of them seen just once. The specimen sequenced was blood, either unsorted or a sorted T cell fraction (not recorded which). Receptor source: a male donor with ankylosing spondylitis. CDR3s include the opening cysteine and the closing phenylalanine or tryptophan. A D gene is named only where the DNA matches it firmly. Not all rows give a size; the values are once, few, many and, for expanded clones, a class.

D gene	V gene	clone size	J gene	CDR3 DNA	CDR3 protein
TRBD1	TRBV2	few	TRBJ1-5	TGTGCCAGCCGGGGAGGACAGGGCGATCAGCCCCAGCATTTT	CASRGGQGDQPQHF
TRBD1	TRBV6-1	NA	TRBJ2-6	TGTGCCTCCTGGACAGGAAGCTCTGGGGCCAACGTCCTGACTTTC	CASWTGSSGANVLTF
TRBD2	TRBV18	once	TRBJ2-1	TGTGCCAGCTCTCCTCTAGCGGGAGATTTGAATGAGCAGTTCTTC	CASSPLAGDLNEQFF
NA	TRBV24-1	NA	TRBJ2-3	TGTGCCACCAGTGTACAAGGGAAGACCGACACAGATACGCAGTATTTT	CATSVQGKTDTDTQYF
TRBD2	TRBV24-1	few	TRBJ2-3	TGTGCCACCAGTGCCTCCCCCGGGGAGCGGGAGACCTCAGATACGCAGTATTTT	CATSASPGERETSDTQYF
TRBD1	TRBV5-1	NA	TRBJ2-7	TGCGCCAGCAGGCGGGACAGGGACGAGCAGTACTTC	CASRRDRDEQYF
NA	TRBV6-5	few	TRBJ2-3	TGTGCCAGCAGTTACCCCCTGCCAGGGCTCCCAGATACGCAGTATTTT	CASSYPLPGLPDTQYF
TRBD1	TRBV20-1	NA	TRBJ2-2	TGCAGTGCTAGCTGGGCAGGGGGCAACGGGGAGCTGTTTTTT	CSASWAGGNGELFF
TRBD2	TRBV10-3	many	TRBJ2-2	TGTGCCATCAGTGACGGGACTAGCGGGAGGATCGACACCGGGGAGCTGTTTTTT	CAISDGTSGRIDTGELFF
NA	TRBV5-6	NA	TRBJ1-1	TGTGCCAGCAGCTTTACGGGATTGAAGAACACTGAAGCTTTCTTT	CASSFTGLKNTEAFF
TRBD1	TRBV5-1	NA	TRBJ1-1	TGCGCCAGCAGCTCCAACAGGGGGTTGAACACTGAAGCTTTCTTT	CASSSNRGLNTEAFF
TRBD1	TRBV7-8	few	TRBJ2-2	TGTGCCAGCAGCATGACAGGGACCACCGGGGAGCTGTTTTTT	CASSMTGTTGELFF
TRBD2	TRBV20-1	NA	TRBJ2-7	TGCAGTGCACTCACCCAATTTGGGACTATGAGCTACGAGCAGTACTTC	CSALTQFGTMSYEQYF
TRBD2	TRBV12-3/TRBV12-4	many	TRBJ2-2	TGTGCCAGCAGTTTAGGGGGCGGGAGGAACACCGGGGAGCTGTTTTTT	CASSLGGGRNTGELFF
TRBD1	TRBV24-1	NA	TRBJ2-2	TGTGCCACCAGAGCAGGGGGCGCGAACACCGGGGAGCTGTTTTTT	CATRAGGANTGELFF
TRBD2	TRBV29-1	few	TRBJ2-1	TGCAGCGTTGATGCCGGCGGGACTAGCGGAGCCGGCGAGCAGTTCTTC	CSVDAGGTSGAGEQFF
NA	TRBV7-8	NA	TRBJ2-2	TGTGCCAGCAGCTTAGGGACTGTGGAGAACACCGGGGAGCTGTTTTTT	CASSLGTVENTGELFF
TRBD1	TRBV20-1	few	TRBJ1-5	TGCAGTGCTCTACCCTGGGGACAGGGGGGAAATCAGCCCCAGCATTTT	CSALPWGQGGNQPQHF
NA	TRBV3-1	NA	TRBJ2-1	TGTGCCAGCAGCCAAGAAAGGGTCTGGGGGGACAATGAGCAGTTCTTC	CASSQERVWGDNEQFF
NA	TRBV3-1	few	TRBJ2-7	TGTGCCAGCAGCCGAGGTATAGGTCTCTACGAGCAGTACTTC	CASSRGIGLYEQYF
NA	TRBV12-3/TRBV12-4	many	TRBJ1-1	TGTGCCAGCAGTCCTAGGAGGAACACTGAAGCTTTCTTT	CASSPRRNTEAFF
NA	TRBV20-1	NA	TRBJ1-1	TGCAGTGCTTACAGGGACCTGAACACTGAAGCTTTCTTT	CSAYRDLNTEAFF
NA	TRBV7-9	few	TRBJ1-1	TGTGCCAGCAGCCCAGGGTGGACTGAAGCTTTCTTT	CASSPGWTEAFF
NA	TRBV20-1	few	TRBJ2-2	TGCAGTGCCTCCTTTGACACAAACACCGGGGAGCTGTTTTTT	CSASFDTNTGELFF
NA	TRBV9	NA	TRBJ1-2	TGTGCCAGCAGCGTACTGACTAACTATGGCTACACCTTC	CASSVLTNYGYTF
NA	TRBV5-5	NA	TRBJ2-2	TGTGCCAGCAGCCCGGGACCGAGCACCGGGGAGCTGTTTTTT	CASSPGPSTGELFF
NA	TRBV29-1	NA	TRBJ2-3	TGCAGCGTTGCCGACTACACAGATACGCAGTATTTT	CSVADYTDTQYF
NA	TRBV2	NA	TRBJ1-5	TGTGCCAGCAGTGGCGGGAGTGTAGTGCAGCCCCAGCATTTT	CASSGGSVVQPQHF
NA	TRBV20-1	NA	TRBJ2-1	TGCAGTGCTAGGCCACCCGGAGAGCGGGCCTACAATGAGCAGTTCTTC	CSARPPGERAYNEQFF